Below, 7 T cell receptor beta chains from the same sample are listed, as sequenced in a study of blood T cell repertoires in COVID-19. The table came from immunoSEQ multiplex PCR; TCRdb's copy has only in-frame clones and leaves some out. The profile covers tens of thousands of clones, with roughly four fifths appearing a single time and around 4.4% taken by the ten largest. Sequencing used peripheral blood. These receptors were collected from a woman aged 60 to 75 with acute or convalescent COVID-19.

In this sample, this clone turned up once. This chain joins TRBV19 and TRBJ1-5; D possibly corresponds to TRBD1 (5 bases). The CDR3 has 14 residues. Trimming removed 6 bases from V and 3 bases from J, with 12 bases in between. Looked up from germline, CDR1 is LNHDA and CDR2 is SQIVND (reference sequence). The CDR3 nucleotides read TGTGCCAGTAGCCTCGACAGCTACAATCAGCCCCAGCATTTT. This codes for CASSLDSYNQPQHF. Full variable domain (remainder filled in from reference TRBV19 and TRBJ1-5): DGGITQSPKYLFRKEGQNVTLSCEQNLNHDAMYWYRQDPGQGLRLIYYSQIVNDFQKGDIAEGYSVSREKKESFPLTVTSAQKNPTAFYLCASSLDSYNQPQHFGDGTRLSIL.

This clone has a count of ten or more. The chain recombines TRBV6-1 with TRBJ1-1; 8 bases agree with TRBD1. V lost 3 bases and J lost 3; bases outside the gene matches: 9. Germline values: CDR1 MNHNS, CDR2 SASEGT. The CDR3 length is 16 residues. The CDR3 DNA reads as TGTGCCAGCAGTGATCAGGGGGCCGTATTTTACACTGAAGCTTTCTTT. Translation: CASSDQGAVFYTEAFF.

This sequence joins TRBV9 and TRBJ1-4, with a possible D match to TRBD1 (5 bases). The V gene lost 3 bases and the J gene lost 7 bases, with 13 bases spanning the gap. The CDR3 is 14 amino acids. CDR1 and CDR2 from the germline V gene are SGDLS and YYNGEE. CDR3 protein: CASSGRGGSEKLFF. The CDR3 region has the DNA TGTGCCAGCAGCGGTCGGGGGGGGAGTGAAAAACTGTTTTTT.

With regard to this clone: Its ends do not fully match the called genes, so a read error is possible. The chain recombines TRBV6-5 with TRBJ2-1, with 8 bases that match TRBD2. Germline CDR1 reads MNHEY; CDR2 reads SVGAGI. The CDR3 is 14 residues long. The CDR3: CASSSTPGGDERLF. CDR3 DNA: TGTGCCAGCAGTTCCACACCCGGGGGGGACGAACGACTCTTC.

J is TRBJ2-1 and V is TRBV19; 7 bases line up with TRBD1. V lost 11 bases, J lost 7 bases, and 8 bases stayed unmatched. The CDR3 spans 12 residues. CDR1 is LNHDA, CDR2 SQIVND, per germline (reference sequence). CDR3 sequence (DNA): TGTGCCTCCCGGACAGGTGGGAATGAGCAGTTCTTC. This translates into CASRTGGNEQFF.

CDR3 sequence (DNA): TGTGCCAGCAGGGGACAGGCTGTTCGAGCTTTCTTT. As protein: CASRGQAVRAFF. The chain is built from TRBV6-6 and TRBJ1-1; 8 positions agree with TRBD1. CDR1 and CDR2 (germline): MNHNY, SVGAGI (reference sequence). The CDR3 has 12 amino acids. Trimming cost V 6 bases and J 10 bases; bases outside gene matches: 7.

The rearrangement uses TRBV7-9 and TRBJ2-5, with D tentatively TRBD2 (5 bases). The CDR3 contains 14 residues. Germline V gives CDR1 SEHNR, CDR2 FQNEAQ (reference sequence). V was cut by 1 base and J by 0 bases, with 6 bases left in between. CDR3 sequence: CASSLVRDQETQYF. The CDR3, as DNA: TGTGCCAGCAGCTTAGTGAGGGACCAAGAGACCCAGTACTTC.